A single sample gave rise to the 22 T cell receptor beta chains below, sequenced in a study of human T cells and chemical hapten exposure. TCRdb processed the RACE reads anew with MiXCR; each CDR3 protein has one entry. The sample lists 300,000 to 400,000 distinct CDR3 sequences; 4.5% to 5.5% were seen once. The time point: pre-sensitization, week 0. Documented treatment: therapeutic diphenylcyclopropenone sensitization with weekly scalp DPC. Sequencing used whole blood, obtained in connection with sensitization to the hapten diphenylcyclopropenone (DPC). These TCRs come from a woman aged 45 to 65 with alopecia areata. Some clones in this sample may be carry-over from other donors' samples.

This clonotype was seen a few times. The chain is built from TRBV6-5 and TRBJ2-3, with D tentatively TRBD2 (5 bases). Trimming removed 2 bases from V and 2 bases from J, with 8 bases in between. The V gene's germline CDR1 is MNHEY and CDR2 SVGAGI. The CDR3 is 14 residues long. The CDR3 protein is CASSYAGVTDTQYF. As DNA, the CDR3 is TGTGCCAGCAGTTACGCGGGCGTCACAGATACGCAGTATTTT.

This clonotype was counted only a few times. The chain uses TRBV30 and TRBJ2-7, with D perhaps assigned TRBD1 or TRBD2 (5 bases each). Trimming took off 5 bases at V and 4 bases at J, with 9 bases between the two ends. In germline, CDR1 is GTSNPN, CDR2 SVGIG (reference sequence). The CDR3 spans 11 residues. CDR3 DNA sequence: TGTGCCTGGGGCAGGGAGTACGAGCAGTACTTC. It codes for CAWGREYEQYF.

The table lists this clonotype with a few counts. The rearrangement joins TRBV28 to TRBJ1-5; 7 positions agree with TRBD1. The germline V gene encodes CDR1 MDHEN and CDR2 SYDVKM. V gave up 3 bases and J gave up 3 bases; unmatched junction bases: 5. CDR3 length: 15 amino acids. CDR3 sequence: CASSFGTASNQPQHF. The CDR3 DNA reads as TGTGCCAGCAGTTTTGGGACAGCTTCCAATCAGCCCCAGCATTTT. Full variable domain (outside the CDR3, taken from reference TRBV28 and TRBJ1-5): DVKVTQSSRYLVKRTGEKVFLECVQDMDHENMFWYRQDPGLGLRLIYFSYDVKMKEKGDIPEGYSVSREKKERFSLILESASTNQTSMYLCASSFGTASNQPQHFGDGTRLSIL.

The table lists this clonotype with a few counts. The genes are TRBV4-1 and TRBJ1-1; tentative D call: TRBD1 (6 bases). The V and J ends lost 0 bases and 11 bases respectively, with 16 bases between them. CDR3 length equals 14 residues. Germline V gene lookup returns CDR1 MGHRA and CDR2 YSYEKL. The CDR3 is CASSQDIKGEGAFF. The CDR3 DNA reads TGCGCCAGCAGCCAAGACATAAAGGGGGAAGGGGCTTTCTTT.

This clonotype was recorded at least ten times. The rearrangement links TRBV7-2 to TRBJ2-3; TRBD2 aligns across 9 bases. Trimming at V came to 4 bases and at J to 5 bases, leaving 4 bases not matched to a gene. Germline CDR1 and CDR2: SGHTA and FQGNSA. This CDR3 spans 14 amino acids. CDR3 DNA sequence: TGTGCCAGCAGCTACCGACTAGCGGAAGATACGCAGTATTTT. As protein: CASSYRLAEDTQYF.

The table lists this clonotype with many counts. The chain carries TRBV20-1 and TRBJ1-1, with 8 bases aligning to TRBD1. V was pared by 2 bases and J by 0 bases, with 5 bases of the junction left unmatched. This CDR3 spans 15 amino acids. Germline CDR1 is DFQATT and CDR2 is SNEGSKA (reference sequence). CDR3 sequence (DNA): TGCAGTGCTAGAAGGACAGGGATGATGAACACTGAAGCTTTCTTT. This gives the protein CSARRTGMMNTEAFF.

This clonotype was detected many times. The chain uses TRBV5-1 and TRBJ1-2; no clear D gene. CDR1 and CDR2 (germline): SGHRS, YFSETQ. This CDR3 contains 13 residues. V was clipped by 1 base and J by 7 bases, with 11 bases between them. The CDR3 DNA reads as TGCGCCAGCAGCTTGAGTTGGAGCTTTGGCTACACCTTC. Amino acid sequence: CASSLSWSFGYTF.

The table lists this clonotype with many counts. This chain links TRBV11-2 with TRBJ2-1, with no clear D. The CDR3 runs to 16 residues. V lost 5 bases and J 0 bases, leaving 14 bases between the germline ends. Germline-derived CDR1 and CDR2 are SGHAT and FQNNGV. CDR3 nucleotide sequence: TGTGCCAGCAGCCCTAGACTTGATAGCTCCTACAATGAGCAGTTCTTC. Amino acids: CASSPRLDSSYNEQFF.

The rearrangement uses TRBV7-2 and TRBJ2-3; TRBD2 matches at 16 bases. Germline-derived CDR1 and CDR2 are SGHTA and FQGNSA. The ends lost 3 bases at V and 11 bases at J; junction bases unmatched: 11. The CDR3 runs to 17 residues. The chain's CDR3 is CASSLRFPGLAGGRQYF. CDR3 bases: TGTGCCAGCAGCTTGAGGTTCCCGGGACTAGCGGGAGGGAGGCAGTATTTT.

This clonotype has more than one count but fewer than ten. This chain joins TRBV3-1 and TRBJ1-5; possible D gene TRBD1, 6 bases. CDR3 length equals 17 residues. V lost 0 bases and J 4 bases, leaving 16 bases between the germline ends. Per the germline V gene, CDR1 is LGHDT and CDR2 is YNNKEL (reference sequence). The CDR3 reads CASSQDPGATGNQPQHF. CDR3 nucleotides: TGTGCCAGCAGCCAAGATCCGGGGGCAACAGGAAATCAGCCCCAGCATTTT. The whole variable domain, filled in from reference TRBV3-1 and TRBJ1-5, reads DTAVSQTPKYLVTQMGNDKSIKCEQNLGHDTMYWYKQDSKKFLKIMFSYNNKELIINETVPNRFSPKSPDKAHLNLHINSLELGDSAVYFCASSQDPGATGNQPQHFGDGTRLSIL.

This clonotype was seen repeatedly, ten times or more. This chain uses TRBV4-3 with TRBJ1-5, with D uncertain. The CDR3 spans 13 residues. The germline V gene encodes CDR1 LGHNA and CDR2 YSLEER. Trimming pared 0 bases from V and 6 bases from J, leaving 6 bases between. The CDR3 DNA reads TGCGCCAGCAGCCAAGAAACGGGTCAGCCCCAGCATTTT. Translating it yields CASSQETGQPQHF.

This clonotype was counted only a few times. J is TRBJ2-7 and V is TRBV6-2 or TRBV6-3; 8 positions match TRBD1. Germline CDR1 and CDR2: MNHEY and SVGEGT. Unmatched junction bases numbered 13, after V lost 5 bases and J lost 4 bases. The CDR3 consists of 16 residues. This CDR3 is CASSRNPGTGGYEQYF. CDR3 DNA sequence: TGTGCCAGCAGTCGAAACCCCGGGACAGGAGGATACGAGCAGTACTTC.

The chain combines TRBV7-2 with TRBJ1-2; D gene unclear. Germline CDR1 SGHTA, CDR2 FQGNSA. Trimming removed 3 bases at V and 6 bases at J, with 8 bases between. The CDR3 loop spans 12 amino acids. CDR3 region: CASSFSRNGYTF. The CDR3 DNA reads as TGTGCCAGCAGCTTTTCCCGAAATGGCTACACCTTC.

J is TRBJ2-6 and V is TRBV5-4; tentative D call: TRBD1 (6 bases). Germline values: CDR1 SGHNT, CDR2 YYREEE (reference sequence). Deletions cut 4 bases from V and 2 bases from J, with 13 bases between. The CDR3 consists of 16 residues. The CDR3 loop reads CASSAIQGTGANVLTF. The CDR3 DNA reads TGTGCCAGCAGCGCAATACAGGGCACTGGGGCCAACGTCCTGACTTTC. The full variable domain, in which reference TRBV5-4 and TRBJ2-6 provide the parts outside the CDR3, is ETGVTQSPTHLIKTRGQQVTLRCSSQSGHNTVSWYQQALGQGPQFIFQYYREEENGRGNFPPRFSGLQFPNYSSELNVNALELDDSALYLCASSAIQGTGANVLTFGAGSRLTVL.

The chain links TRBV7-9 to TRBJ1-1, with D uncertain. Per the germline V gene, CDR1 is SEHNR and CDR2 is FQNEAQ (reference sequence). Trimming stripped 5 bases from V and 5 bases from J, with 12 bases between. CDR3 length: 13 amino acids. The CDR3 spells CASSPFAETEAFF. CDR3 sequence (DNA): TGTGCCAGCAGCCCCTTTGCGGAAACTGAAGCTTTCTTT. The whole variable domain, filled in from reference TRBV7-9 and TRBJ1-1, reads DTGVSQNPRHKITKRGQNVTFRCDPISEHNRLYWYRQTLGQGPEFLTYFQNEAQLEKSRLLSDRFSAERPKGSFSTLEIQRTEQGDSAMYLCASSPFAETEAFFGQGTRLTVV.

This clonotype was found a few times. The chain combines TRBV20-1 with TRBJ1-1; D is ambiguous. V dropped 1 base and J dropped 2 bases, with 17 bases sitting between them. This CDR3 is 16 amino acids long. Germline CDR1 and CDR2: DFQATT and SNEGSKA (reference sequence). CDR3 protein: CSARGSFPGVNTEAFF. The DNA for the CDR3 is TGCAGTGCTAGAGGGTCCTTTCCTGGGGTAAACACTGAAGCTTTCTTT.

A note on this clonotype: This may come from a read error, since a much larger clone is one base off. The CDR3 DNA is TGTGCCAGCGGAACTCCCCTCGGGCAGGTGCAGTTCTTC. Amino acid sequence: CASGTPLGQVQFF. The gene calls are TRBV12-3 or TRBV12-4 and TRBJ2-1; D is unresolved. V was pared by 8 bases and J by 12 bases, with 20 bases between. The CDR3 has 13 amino acids.

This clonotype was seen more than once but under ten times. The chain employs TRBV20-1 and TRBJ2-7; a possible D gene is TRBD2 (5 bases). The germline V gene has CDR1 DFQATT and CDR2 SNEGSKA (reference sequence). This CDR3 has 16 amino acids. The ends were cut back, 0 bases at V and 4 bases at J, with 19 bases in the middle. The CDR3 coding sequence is TGCAGTGCTAGAGATAGAACGACTAACGGGATTTACGAGCAGTACTTC. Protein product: CSARDRTTNGIYEQYF.

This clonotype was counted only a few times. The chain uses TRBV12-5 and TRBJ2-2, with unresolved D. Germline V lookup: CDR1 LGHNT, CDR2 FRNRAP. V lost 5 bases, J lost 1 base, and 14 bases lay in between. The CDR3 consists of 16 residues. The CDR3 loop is CASGPPRSLNTGELFF. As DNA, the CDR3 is TGTGCTAGTGGTCCTCCACGGTCCCTGAACACCGGGGAGCTGTTTTTT. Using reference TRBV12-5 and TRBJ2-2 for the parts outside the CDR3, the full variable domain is DARVTQTPRHKVTEMGQEVTMRCQPILGHNTVFWYRQTMMQGLELLAYFRNRAPLDDSGMPKDRFSAEMPDATLATLKIQPSEPRDSAVYFCASGPPRSLNTGELFFGEGSRLTVL.

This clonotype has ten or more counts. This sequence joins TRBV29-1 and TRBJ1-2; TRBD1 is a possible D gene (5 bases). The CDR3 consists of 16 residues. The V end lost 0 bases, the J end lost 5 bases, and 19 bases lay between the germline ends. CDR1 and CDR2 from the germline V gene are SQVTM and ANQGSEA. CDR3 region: CSVEDPRQDGGYGYTF. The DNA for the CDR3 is TGCAGCGTTGAAGATCCAAGGCAGGATGGGGGATATGGCTACACCTTC.

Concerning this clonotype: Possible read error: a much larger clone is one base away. The CDR3 region has the DNA TGCAGCATGAGGAGGGGGCGGATCACTGAAGCTTTCTTT. Protein sequence: CSMRRGRITEAFF. The J gene is TRBJ1-1, the V gene TRBV29-1, with 7 bases fitting TRBD1. The CDR3 sequence is 13 residues long. Germline V gives CDR1 SQVTM, CDR2 ANQGSEA. Unmatched junction bases numbered 10, after V lost 8 bases and J lost 4 bases.

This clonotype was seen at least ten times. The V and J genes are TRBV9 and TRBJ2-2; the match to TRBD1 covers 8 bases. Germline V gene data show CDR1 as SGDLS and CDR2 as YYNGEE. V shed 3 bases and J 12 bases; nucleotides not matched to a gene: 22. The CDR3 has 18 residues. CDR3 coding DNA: TGTGCCAGCAGCGCGGGATACCGGGACAGGTATACACCGGGGCAGCTGTTTTTT. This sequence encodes CASSAGYRDRYTPGQLFF.